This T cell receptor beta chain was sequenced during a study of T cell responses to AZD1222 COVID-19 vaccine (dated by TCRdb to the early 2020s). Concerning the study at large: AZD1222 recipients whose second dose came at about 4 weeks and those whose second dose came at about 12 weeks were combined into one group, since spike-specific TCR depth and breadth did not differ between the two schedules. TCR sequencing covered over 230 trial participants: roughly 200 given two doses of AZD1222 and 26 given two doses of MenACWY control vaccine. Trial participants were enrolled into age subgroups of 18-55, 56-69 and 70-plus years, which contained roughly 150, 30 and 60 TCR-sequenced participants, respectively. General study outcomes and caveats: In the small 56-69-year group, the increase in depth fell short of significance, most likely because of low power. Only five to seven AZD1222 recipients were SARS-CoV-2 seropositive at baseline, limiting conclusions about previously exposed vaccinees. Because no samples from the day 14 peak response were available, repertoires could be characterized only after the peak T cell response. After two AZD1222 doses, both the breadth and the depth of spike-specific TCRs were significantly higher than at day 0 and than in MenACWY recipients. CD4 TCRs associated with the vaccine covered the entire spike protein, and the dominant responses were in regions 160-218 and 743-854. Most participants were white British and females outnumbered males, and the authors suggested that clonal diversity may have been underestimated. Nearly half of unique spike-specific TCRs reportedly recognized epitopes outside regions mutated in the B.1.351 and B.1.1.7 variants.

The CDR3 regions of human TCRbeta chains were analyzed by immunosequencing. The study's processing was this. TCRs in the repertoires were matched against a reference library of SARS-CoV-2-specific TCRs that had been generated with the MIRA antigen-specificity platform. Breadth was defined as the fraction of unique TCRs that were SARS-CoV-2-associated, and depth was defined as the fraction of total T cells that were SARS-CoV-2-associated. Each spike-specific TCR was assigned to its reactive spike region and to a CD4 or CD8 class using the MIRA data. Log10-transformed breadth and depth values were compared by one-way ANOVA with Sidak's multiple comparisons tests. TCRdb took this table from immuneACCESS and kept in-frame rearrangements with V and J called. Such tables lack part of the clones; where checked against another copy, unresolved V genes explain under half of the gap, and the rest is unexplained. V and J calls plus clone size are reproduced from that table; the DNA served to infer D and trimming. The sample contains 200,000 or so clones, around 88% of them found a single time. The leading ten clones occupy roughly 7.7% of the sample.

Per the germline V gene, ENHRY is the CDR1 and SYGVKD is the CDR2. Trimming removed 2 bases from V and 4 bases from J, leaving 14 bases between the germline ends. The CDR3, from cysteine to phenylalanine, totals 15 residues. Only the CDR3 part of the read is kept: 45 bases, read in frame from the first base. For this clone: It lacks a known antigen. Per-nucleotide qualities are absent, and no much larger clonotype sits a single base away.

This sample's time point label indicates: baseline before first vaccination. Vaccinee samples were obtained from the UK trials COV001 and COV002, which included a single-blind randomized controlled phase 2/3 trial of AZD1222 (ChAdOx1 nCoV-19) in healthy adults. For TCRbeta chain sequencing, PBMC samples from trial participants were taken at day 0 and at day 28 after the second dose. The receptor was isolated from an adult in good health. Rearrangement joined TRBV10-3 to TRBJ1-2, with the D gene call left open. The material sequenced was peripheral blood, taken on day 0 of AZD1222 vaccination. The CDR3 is CAISEVGAAIYGYTF. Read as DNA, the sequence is TGTGCCATCAGTGAGGTTGGTGCCGCCATCTATGGCTACACCTTC.